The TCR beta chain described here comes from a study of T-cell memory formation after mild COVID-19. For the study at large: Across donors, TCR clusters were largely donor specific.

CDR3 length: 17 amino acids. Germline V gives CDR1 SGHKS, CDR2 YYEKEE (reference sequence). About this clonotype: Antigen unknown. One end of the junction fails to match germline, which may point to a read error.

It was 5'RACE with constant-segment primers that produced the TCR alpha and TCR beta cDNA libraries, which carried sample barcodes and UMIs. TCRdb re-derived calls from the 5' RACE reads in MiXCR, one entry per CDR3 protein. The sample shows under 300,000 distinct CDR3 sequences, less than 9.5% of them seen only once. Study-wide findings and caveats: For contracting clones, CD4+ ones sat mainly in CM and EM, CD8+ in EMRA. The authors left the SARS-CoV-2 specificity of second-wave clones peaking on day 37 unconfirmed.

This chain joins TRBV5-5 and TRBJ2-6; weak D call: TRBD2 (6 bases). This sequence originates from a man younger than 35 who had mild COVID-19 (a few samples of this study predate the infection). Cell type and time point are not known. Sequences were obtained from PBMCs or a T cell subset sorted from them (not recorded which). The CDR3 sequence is CARSLRGTLSGANVLTF. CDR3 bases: TGTGCCAGAAGCTTGCGGGGAACCCTTTCGGGGGCCAACGTCCTGACTTTC.